A selection of T cell receptor beta chains follows, all from one sample in a study of blood T cell repertoires in COVID-19. Method: immunoSEQ multiplex PCR; TCRdb's copy keeps in-frame clones and lacks some. Among hundreds of thousands of clones listed, 70% to 90% were seen once. The sample was peripheral blood. Receptor source: a woman in her 40s who had recovered from COVID-19. Each CDR3 is given with its conserved first and last residue. Fields, in order: D gene, V gene, J gene, CDR3 protein. A D gene is named only where the DNA matches it firmly.

>-|TRBV5-1|TRBJ2-6
CASSLGADSYSGANVLTF
>-|TRBV4-1|TRBJ1-2
CASSQQGMAIYGYTF
>-|TRBV5-1|TRBJ2-3
CASSLVGHPWGTDTQYF
>-|TRBV5-1|TRBJ2-1
CASSLASRGYNEQFF
>-|TRBV13|TRBJ2-7
CASSLGPAYEQYF
>TRBD2|TRBV10-3|TRBJ2-2
CAIPARRGGTPGGELFF
>-|TRBV10-3|TRBJ1-2
CAISDPGGGNYGYTF
>-|TRBV5-6|TRBJ2-1
CASSFRAAGYNEQFF
>TRBD2|TRBV5-6|TRBJ2-1
CASSPGGLAGRNEQFF
>-|TRBV5-1|TRBJ1-3
CASSGDLRSSGNTIYF
>-|TRBV9|TRBJ1-2
CASSSGRSNYGYTF
>-|TRBV10-2|TRBJ1-2
CATLWEGRGYGYTF
>-|TRBV6-6|TRBJ1-5
CASSYQQGFSNQPQHF
>-|TRBV23-1|TRBJ2-2
CASSHGRCTGELFF
>-|TRBV18|TRBJ2-1
CASSPLGGTNNEQFF
>-|TRBV5-6|TRBJ2-3
CASTTTGFRGDTQYF
>TRBD2|TRBV11-3|TRBJ2-5
CASSHRTSGRAGETQYF
>-|TRBV11-2|TRBJ1-2
CASSPAGGPLLEGYTF
>TRBD1|TRBV7-9|TRBJ1-4
CASSHGQGVKLFF
>-|TRBV20-1|TRBJ1-4
CSASSRTGGLFF
>-|TRBV19|TRBJ2-2
CASSPYVGAANTGELFF
>TRBD2|TRBV7-8|TRBJ2-3
CASSLWGREADTQYF
>TRBD2|TRBV4-2|TRBJ2-1
CASSYGLAGVGEQFF
>-|TRBV4-1|TRBJ1-5
CASSQGELQHF
>TRBD2|TRBV27|TRBJ2-1
CASSLRTSGYEQFF
>TRBD2|TRBV7-3|TRBJ2-7
CASTPGGLNGGEQYF
>-|TRBV6-5|TRBJ2-7
CASSPPGDSSYEQYF
>-|TRBV2|TRBJ1-2
CASSEQGSYGYTF
>TRBD2|TRBV2|TRBJ2-1
CASPKSGRAVGNEQFF
>TRBD1|TRBV3-1/TRBV3-2|TRBJ1-5
CASSQDTGGRQPQHF
>-|TRBV6-5|TRBJ1-1
CASRPRSSRGTEAFF
>-|TRBV6-2/TRBV6-3|TRBJ1-5
CASSTRGGIQPQHF
>TRBD1|TRBV4-3|TRBJ1-5
CASSQGDRGHQPQHF
>TRBD1|TRBV25-1|TRBJ1-1
CASSLTGVDTEAFF
>TRBD2|TRBV27|TRBJ2-3
CASSSGGDTQYF
>-|TRBV6-2/TRBV6-3|TRBJ1-5
CASSQTPGHRVGGNQPQHF
>TRBD2|TRBV7-6|TRBJ2-1
CASSLALAGTSGWNEQFF
>TRBD1|TRBV7-9|TRBJ2-7
CASSPRDRGNEQYF
>TRBD2|TRBV7-2|TRBJ2-1
CASSLLAGNRRNEQFF
>TRBD2|TRBV7-8|TRBJ2-7
CASAHPEAGGPPGEQYF
>TRBD1|TRBV7-8|TRBJ1-1
CASSLAPGQGRNTEAFF
>-|TRBV27|TRBJ1-5
CASSLGVGQPQHF
>-|TRBV6-5|TRBJ1-2
CASSYGSFGGYTF
>-|TRBV24-1|TRBJ1-6
CAIRVAYNSPLHF
>TRBD1|TRBV29-1|TRBJ1-6
CSVGGTVNSPLHF